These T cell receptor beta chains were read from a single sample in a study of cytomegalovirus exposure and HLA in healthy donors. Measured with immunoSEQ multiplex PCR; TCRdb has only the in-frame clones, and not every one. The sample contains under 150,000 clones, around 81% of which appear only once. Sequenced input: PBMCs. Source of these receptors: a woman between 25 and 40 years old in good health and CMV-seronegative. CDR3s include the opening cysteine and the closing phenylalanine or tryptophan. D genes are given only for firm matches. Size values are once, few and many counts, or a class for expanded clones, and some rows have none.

TGTGCCAGTAGTCTGAAACCACAGGGAGGGCAAGAGACCCAGTACTTC | CASSLKPQGGQETQYF | TRBJ2-5 | . | TRBV19 | .
TGTGCCAGCAGCTCCGGGACAGGGAAGGAAAAACTGTTTTTT | CASSSGTGKEKLFF | TRBJ1-4 | TRBD1 | TRBV7-6 | .
TGTGCCAGTAGCACGACTAGCGGGGATAACAATGAGCAGTTCTTC | CASSTTSGDNNEQFF | TRBJ2-1 | TRBD2 | TRBV19 | few
TGTGCCAGCAGTGACGTAGCGGGAGGAGTAGATACGCAGTATTTT | CASSDVAGGVDTQYF | TRBJ2-3 | TRBD2 | TRBV6-4 | .
TGTGCCAGCAGTTTTTCCCAGGGGGGTCCTGGCTATACCTTC | CASSFSQGGPGYTF | TRBJ1-2 | TRBD1 | TRBV28 | .
TGTGCCAGCTCACCACAGGCAGACTCCTACGAGCAGTACTTC | CASSPQADSYEQYF | TRBJ2-7 | . | TRBV18 | .
TGTGCCAGCAGCGTAGAGGGACTAGCGGAGGGGAGCTCCTACAATGAGCAGTTCTTC | CASSVEGLAEGSSYNEQFF | TRBJ2-1 | TRBD2 | TRBV9 | .
TGTGCCAGCGGGCTTGAACAGACCTACGAGCAGTACTTC | CASGLEQTYEQYF | TRBJ2-7 | . | TRBV6-1 | .
TGCGCCAGCACCCCATTACAAGAATCGACCGGGGAGCTGTTTTTT | CASTPLQESTGELFF | TRBJ2-2 | . | TRBV5-1 | .
TGTGCCAGTAGTATAGAAGGGACAGCTATTTCTGGGGCCAACGTCCTGACTTTC | CASSIEGTAISGANVLTF | TRBJ2-6 | TRBD1 | TRBV19 | .
TGTGCCAGTAGTATTGGGGGCATCTATGGCTACACCTTC | CASSIGGIYGYTF | TRBJ1-2 | . | TRBV19 | .
TGTGCCAGTAGTATAGTGTCCGGGACAGGGGTCTTTGTGGGAAATCAGCCCCAGCATTTT | CASSIVSGTGVFVGNQPQHF | TRBJ1-5 | TRBD1 | TRBV19 | .
TGTGCCAGCAGTGAATCCGACAGGATGGAAAACATTCAGTACTTC | CASSESDRMENIQYF | TRBJ2-4 | . | TRBV6-1 | few
TGTGCCAGTAGTATGCGAGGGGGTGGGTCTGGGGCCAACGTCCTGACTTTC | CASSMRGGGSGANVLTF | TRBJ2-6 | . | TRBV19 | .
TGTGCCAGCAGTAGCGGGCAGGATCAGCCCCAGCATTTT | CASSSGQDQPQHF | TRBJ1-5 | . | TRBV25-1 | .
TGTGCCAGCACTCCGGGGGGGCGTAACACTGAAGCTTTCTTT | CASTPGGRNTEAFF | TRBJ1-1 | . | TRBV7-2 | once
TGCAGCGGAACGGGACTAGCGGGAGTTAATGGCACAGATACGCAGTATTTT | CSGTGLAGVNGTDTQYF | TRBJ2-3 | TRBD2 | TRBV29-1 | .
TGTGCCAGCAGGAACACGAGACAGGACCTGAACACTGAAGCTTTCTTT | CASRNTRQDLNTEAFF | TRBJ1-1 | . | TRBV2 | .
TGTGCCAGCAGTTATCGGGACAGGGGGCGGGGAACTAATGAAAAACTGTTTTTT | CASSYRDRGRGTNEKLFF | TRBJ1-4 | TRBD1 | TRBV27 | .
TGTGCCAGCAGCACTAGCGGGAGTGGAACCGGGGAGCTGTTTTTT | CASSTSGSGTGELFF | TRBJ2-2 | TRBD2 | TRBV2 | .
TGCGCCAGCAGCTGGGGACAGGGGGCGTCTTCACCCCTCCACTTT | CASSWGQGASSPLHF | TRBJ1-6 | TRBD1 | TRBV5-1 | .
TGTGCTAGCAGCTTATACGCGGGAGGTACCGGGGAGCTGTTTTTT | CASSLYAGGTGELFF | TRBJ2-2 | TRBD2 | TRBV7-7 | .
TGTGCCAGCAGTGACCAGCCGGGACAGGGGGCCAATGAGCAGTTCTTC | CASSDQPGQGANEQFF | TRBJ2-1 | TRBD1 | TRBV6-4 | .
TGTGCCAGCAGTGGGGGGGCTAGCGGGAGTGAGACCCAGTACTTC | CASSGGASGSETQYF | TRBJ2-5 | TRBD2 | TRBV2 | .
TGTGCCAGCAGCTTCTTTAGCGGGAGGGCCGATGAGACCCAGTACTTC | CASSFFSGRADETQYF | TRBJ2-5 | TRBD2 | TRBV11-2 | few
TGTGCCAGCAGCTCGACAGGGATTGGAAACACCATATATTTT | CASSSTGIGNTIYF | TRBJ1-3 | TRBD1 | TRBV7-9 | few
TGTGCCAGCTCAGCTCAGGGGGCGGCTAATGAAAAACTGTTTTTT | CASSAQGAANEKLFF | TRBJ1-4 | TRBD1 | TRBV18 | .
TGTGCCAGCAGTTTAAGGGACAGGGCGATAAATTCACCCCTCCACTTT | CASSLRDRAINSPLHF | TRBJ1-6 | TRBD1 | TRBV28 | once
TGCGCCAGCAGCCAGGTTAGCGGACGGTCCTACAATGAGCAGTTCTTC | CASSQVSGRSYNEQFF | TRBJ2-1 | . | TRBV4-1 | .
TGTGCCAGCAGTTCAGGGACCGGGGGAAACACTGAAGCTTTCTTT | CASSSGTGGNTEAFF | TRBJ1-1 | . | TRBV6-5 | .
TGTGCCAGCAGCCCAATAGCGGACAATGAGCAGTTCTTC | CASSPIADNEQFF | TRBJ2-1 | . | TRBV7-3 | .
TGTGCCAGCAGCCAAGGGACTGGCACAGATACGCAGTATTTT | CASSQGTGTDTQYF | TRBJ2-3 | . | TRBV4-2 | few
TGTGCCAGCGCAGGGTCCTATGGCTACACCTTC | CASAGSYGYTF | TRBJ1-2 | . | TRBV28 | few
TGTGCCAGCAGCTGGCAGACTAGCGGGAGGGGTACCTACAATGAGCAGTTCTTC | CASSWQTSGRGTYNEQFF | TRBJ2-1 | TRBD2 | TRBV13 | .
TGTGCCCCCCTCCCGCGGGGGGGGTTT | CAPLPRGGF | TRBJ1-4 | . | TRBV7-5 | .
TGTGCCAGCACCCCAGGCACCTACGAGCAGTACTTC | CASTPGTYEQYF | TRBJ2-7 | . | TRBV28 | once
TGCGCCAGCAGCATTGGACTAGCGGGAGTCACCGGGGAGCTGTTTTTT | CASSIGLAGVTGELFF | TRBJ2-2 | TRBD2 | TRBV5-1 | .
TGTGCCAGCAGTTTAGATCCCGCTGATCCGCGTTCGGAGACCCAGTACTTC | CASSLDPADPRSETQYF | TRBJ2-5 | . | TRBV28 | .
TGCGCCAGCAGCTCTGACGGCGGCTCCTACGAGCAGTACTTC | CASSSDGGSYEQYF | TRBJ2-7 | . | TRBV4-1 | .
TGTTCCAGCAGCTTCCTAAGGACAGGGACGAATGAAAAACTGTTTTTT | CSSSFLRTGTNEKLFF | TRBJ1-4 | TRBD1 | TRBV7-9 | .
TGTGCCAGCAGAATCGGGAGCGGGAGGGTTATATTTAATGAGCAGTTCTTC | CASRIGSGRVIFNEQFF | TRBJ2-1 | TRBD2 | TRBV27 | .
TGTGCCAGCAGTGAATCCGACCCGGGGGAAAACATTCAGTACTTC | CASSESDPGENIQYF | TRBJ2-4 | . | TRBV6-1 | .
TGTGCCTGGGAACCGGGACAGGGTTCCTACGAGCAGTACTTC | CAWEPGQGSYEQYF | TRBJ2-7 | TRBD1 | TRBV30 | once
TGTGCCAGCAGCTTAGGGAGGGCGAACACCGGGGAGCTGTTTTTT | CASSLGRANTGELFF | TRBJ2-2 | TRBD2 | TRBV5-4 | .
TGCGCCAGCAGCCAAGAGGGTAGCGGTTACGAAAAACTGTTTTTT | CASSQEGSGYEKLFF | TRBJ1-4 | . | TRBV4-1 | .
TGCGCCAGCAGCCAAGGGCTGACAGGCAATCAGCCCCAGCATTTT | CASSQGLTGNQPQHF | TRBJ1-5 | . | TRBV4-3 | .
TGTGCCAGCAGTGCCGAGAGCAAGCAGTACTTC | CASSAESKQYF | TRBJ2-7 | . | TRBV2 | .
TGTGCCAGTAGTACTAGGACTCTCAATGAGCAGTTCTTC | CASSTRTLNEQFF | TRBJ2-1 | . | TRBV19 | few
TGTGCCAGCAGTTACGCCAGAACAGAGACCCAGTACTTC | CASSYARTETQYF | TRBJ2-5 | . | TRBV28 | few
TGTGCCAGCAGCCCCGGGGTCTCTGGAAACACCATATATTTT | CASSPGVSGNTIYF | TRBJ1-3 | . | TRBV7-6 | few